These 11 T cell receptor beta chains share one sample of origin, sequenced in a study of CD8+ T cells in alopecia areata. Extraction and reverse transcription of RNA yielded cDNA as the sequencing template. Sequencing was performed with immunoSEQ multiplex PCR; in TCRdb, only in-frame clones are kept and a portion is missing. The profile shows around 270,000 clones, 58% of them singletons. Treatment indicated: oral pan-JAK inhibitor, 5-10 mg twice daily. This material consisted of CD4+ T cells sorted from blood, taken at week 24, from a patient treated with tofacitinib. Receptor source: a human donor with alopecia areata.

This clone was seen a single time. The chain carries TRBV4-1 and TRBJ2-5; D ambiguous. The V end was cut by 1 base, the J end by 5 bases, with 8 bases between. CDR1 is MGHRA, CDR2 YSYEKL, per germline. The CDR3 is 13 residues long. This CDR3 is CASSQGSRETQYF. DNA of the CDR3: TGCGCCAGCAGCCAAGGGAGTCGGGAGACCCAGTACTTC.

The chain couples TRBV5-4 to TRBJ1-1; D remains unclear. CDR1 is SGHNT and CDR2 is YYREEE in the germline V gene (reference sequence). Trimming stripped 0 bases from V and 3 bases from J, with 9 bases between. This CDR3 spans 14 amino acids. The CDR3 DNA reads as TGTGCCAGCAGCTTGGAGAATAGGCACACTGAAGCTTTCTTT. Amino acids: CASSLENRHTEAFF.

This rearrangement joins TRBV4-2 to TRBJ2-7; tentatively, D is TRBD2 (6 bases). The length of the CDR3 is 16 residues. Germline lookup yields CDR1 LGHNA and CDR2 YNFKEQ. V lost 1 base to trimming and J lost 0 bases, with 13 bases between them. The CDR3 nucleotides read TGTGCCAGCAGCCAAGGCTTAGCGGCCCACTCCTACGAGCAGTACTTC. Encoded protein: CASSQGLAAHSYEQYF.

This rearrangement joins TRBV5-4 to TRBJ1-6; TRBD1 matches 10 bases. V lost 4 bases to trimming and J lost 7 bases; unmatched junction nucleotides: 5. Per germline, CDR1 SGHNT and CDR2 YYREEE (reference sequence). This CDR3 region has 15 residues. The CDR3 sequence is CASSGPGQGNSPLHF. The CDR3 nucleotides are TGTGCCAGCAGCGGGCCGGGACAGGGGAATTCACCCCTCCACTTT.

This chain uses TRBV30 with TRBJ2-5; 7 positions agree with TRBD2. Germline V gives CDR1 GTSNPN, CDR2 SVGIG (reference sequence). This CDR3 spans 17 amino acids. Trimming at V came to 0 bases and at J to 1 base, leaving 11 bases not matched to a gene. CDR3 protein: CAWSVLRTSLGQETQYF. CDR3 nucleotide sequence: TGTGCCTGGAGTGTACTGAGGACTAGTTTAGGCCAAGAGACCCAGTACTTC.

The rearrangement links TRBV28 to TRBJ1-5, with 7 bases lining up with TRBD1. The CDR3 is 18 amino acids. CDR1 and CDR2 from the germline V gene are MDHEN and SYDVKM. Trimming took 6 bases from V and 8 from J; bases not matched to a gene: 22. CDR3 residues: CASSPPFPGAGGVEPQHF. The DNA of the CDR3 is TGTGCCAGCAGCCCTCCGTTCCCGGGGGCAGGGGGTGTGGAGCCCCAGCATTTT.

The chain is built from TRBV7-2 and TRBJ2-5, with D perhaps assigned TRBD1 or TRBD2 (5 bases each). CDR3 length: 13 amino acids. Per germline, CDR1 SGHTA and CDR2 FQGNSA. V was cut by 2 bases and J by 5 bases, with 9 bases left in between. CDR3 region: CASSLMGVETQYF. Here the CDR3 DNA reads TGTGCCAGCAGCTTAATGGGGGTCGAGACCCAGTACTTC.

The CDR3 protein is CASGLGDRGAEAFF. The CDR3 coding sequence is TGTGCTAGTGGTTTGGGGGACAGGGGGGCTGAAGCTTTCTTT. The genes are TRBV12-5 and TRBJ1-1, with 11 positions matching TRBD1. Germline V gene lookup returns CDR1 LGHNT and CDR2 FRNRAP. V was pared by 1 base and J by 6 bases, with 1 base of the junction left unmatched. CDR3 length: 14 residues. Based on the CDR3 plus reference TRBV12-5 and TRBJ1-1, the full variable domain is DARVTQTPRHKVTEMGQEVTMRCQPILGHNTVFWYRQTMMQGLELLAYFRNRAPLDDSGMPKDRFSAEMPDATLATLKIQPSEPRDSAVYFCASGLGDRGAEAFFGQGTRLTVV.

The CDR3 region is CASSLGQETQYF. In DNA, the CDR3 is TGTGCCAGCAGCTTAGGTCAAGAGACCCAGTACTTC. The chain uses TRBV11-1 and TRBJ2-5; the D is unclear. The CDR3 runs to 12 residues. Germline V gene lookup returns CDR1 SGHAT and CDR2 FQDESV (reference sequence). Trimming pared 1 base from V and 2 bases from J, leaving 2 bases between.

This clone was seen a handful of times. This chain links TRBV28 with TRBJ2-7; D is possibly TRBD1 (5 bases). The V gene's germline CDR1 is MDHEN and CDR2 SYDVKM. The V gene lost 5 bases and the J gene lost 7 bases, with 12 bases spanning the gap. The CDR3 extends over 12 amino acids. CDR3 residues: CASSGSGKEQYF. Written as DNA, the CDR3 is TGTGCCAGCAGTGGCTCAGGGAAGGAGCAGTACTTC.

The chain has TRBV6-5 and TRBJ2-6; 9 nucleotides line up with TRBD1. CDR1 MNHEY and CDR2 SVGAGI come from the germline V gene. The V and J ends lost 2 bases and 3 bases, in that order; junction bases with no gene match: 2. CDR3 length equals 16 residues. CDR3 bases: TGTGCCAGCAGTTACCCGACAGGGGGTGGGGCCAACGTCCTGACTTTC. This sequence encodes CASSYPTGGGANVLTF.